A single sample is the source of the 18 T cell receptor beta chains below, sequenced in a study of blood T cell repertoires in COVID-19. The repertoire was sequenced with immunoSEQ multiplex PCR; TCRdb's copy has only in-frame clones and lacks some. Among roughly 300,000 clones listed, roughly 91% were seen once. The sequenced material came from peripheral blood. These receptors were taken from a woman aged 25 to 39 with COVID-19, enrolled during active disease.

V is TRBV6-2 or TRBV6-3 and J is TRBJ1-5; possible D gene TRBD1, 6 bases. The germline V gene encodes CDR1 MNHEY and CDR2 SVGEGT. Deletions cut 3 bases from V and 1 base from J, with 16 bases between. The CDR3 length is 17 residues. The CDR3 here is CASSYPHRVKSNQPQHF. CDR3 in DNA: TGTGCCAGCAGTTATCCTCACAGGGTGAAGAGCAATCAGCCCCAGCATTTT.

The V and J genes are TRBV4-2 and TRBJ2-3, with a tentative D call TRBD1 (6 bases). This CDR3 is 16 amino acids long. Trimming pared 4 bases from V and 4 bases from J, leaving 18 bases between. In germline, CDR1 is LGHNA, CDR2 YNFKEQ. This CDR3 is CASSLQGNKASDTQYF. In DNA, the CDR3 is TGTGCCAGCAGCCTACAGGGAAACAAGGCATCAGATACGCAGTATTTT.

The chain has TRBV2 and TRBJ2-1, with 11 bases that match TRBD1. Germline CDR1 and CDR2: SNHLY and FYNNEI. V was pared by 5 bases and J by 8 bases, with 8 bases of the junction left unmatched. The CDR3 has 15 residues. CDR3 region: CASSRTGGQVDEQFF. The DNA of the CDR3 is TGTGCCAGCAGTAGGACAGGGGGCCAAGTCGATGAGCAGTTCTTC.

The chain combines TRBV7-9 with TRBJ1-2; the D gene is possibly TRBD1 (5 bases). Germline values: CDR1 SEHNR, CDR2 FQNEAQ (reference sequence). The CDR3 has 15 amino acids. Trimming took off 1 base at V and 3 bases at J, with 12 bases between the two ends. In DNA, the CDR3 is TGTGCCAGCAGCTTAGGGCAGGGTATCGACTATGGCTACACCTTC. As protein: CASSLGQGIDYGYTF.

The V call is TRBV13, the J call TRBJ1-4, with TRBD1 identical over 12 bases. The junction had 6 bases not matched to a gene; V was cut back by 5 bases and J by 8 bases. Germline V gene data show CDR1 as PRHDT and CDR2 as FYEKMQ (reference sequence). This CDR3 has 15 amino acids. CDR3 amino acids: CASSERDRGREKLFF. In nucleotides, the CDR3 is TGTGCCAGCAGCGAACGGGACAGGGGGCGAGAAAAACTGTTTTTT.

For this clone: The junction departs from germline at one end; a sequencing error may be responsible. The V gene is TRBV4-1, the J gene TRBJ2-1; 11 nucleotides agree with TRBD2. The CDR3 contains 18 residues. CDR1 is MGHRA, CDR2 YSYEKL, per germline. The CDR3 nucleotides are TGCGCCCGCAGTCGCTGGGGGCTAGCGGGGGGCCGGGGCAATGAGCAGTTCTTC. Protein sequence: CARSRWGLAGGRGNEQFF.

V usage is TRBV9 and J usage is TRBJ1-2; possibly TRBD1 for D (6 bases). V lost 6 bases to trimming and J lost 1 base, with 10 bases between them. Per germline, CDR1 SGDLS and CDR2 YYNGEE. This CDR3 is 13 amino acids long. Here the CDR3 DNA reads TGTGCCAGCACCTCACAGGGTAACTATGGCTACACCTTC. Protein: CASTSQGNYGYTF.

In this sample, this clone turned up once. This chain links TRBV7-9 with TRBJ1-1, with D hard to call. CDR3 size: 11 residues. Germline values: CDR1 SEHNR, CDR2 FQNEAQ (reference sequence). V was pared by 5 bases and J by 2 bases, with 3 bases between. In nucleotides, the CDR3 is TGTGCCAGCAGCCAAAACACTGAAGCTTTCTTT. Amino acids: CASSQNTEAFF.

The chain has TRBV5-4 and TRBJ1-3; the match to TRBD1 covers 7 bases. The CDR3 runs 16 residues. Germline V gene data show CDR1 as SGHNT and CDR2 as YYREEE (reference sequence). V lost 4 bases, J lost 3 bases, and 10 bases stayed unmatched. CDR3 DNA: TGTGCCAGCAGCCCGGGGACAGCTCGTGATGGAAACACCATATATTTT. As protein: CASSPGTARDGNTIYF. Drawing the rest from reference TRBV5-4 and TRBJ1-3, the complete variable domain is ETGVTQSPTHLIKTRGQQVTLRCSSQSGHNTVSWYQQALGQGPQFIFQYYREEENGRGNFPPRFSGLQFPNYSSELNVNALELDDSALYLCASSPGTARDGNTIYFGEGSWLTVV.

This clone has only a few counts. The chain employs TRBV13 and TRBJ2-1; 8 bases match TRBD1. CDR1 is PRHDT, CDR2 FYEKMQ, per germline (reference sequence). The trim removed 5 bases at V and 4 bases at J, leaving 4 bases unmatched. This CDR3 has 14 residues. The CDR3 loop reads CASSAGTGYNEQFF. DNA of the CDR3: TGTGCCAGCAGCGCCGGGACAGGTTACAATGAGCAGTTCTTC.

The rearrangement uses TRBV11-3 and TRBJ1-2, with D perhaps TRBD1 (5 bases). The CDR3 length is 15 residues. V lost 5 bases, J lost 5 bases, and 18 bases lay in between. From germline, CDR1 is SGHNT and CDR2 YENEEA. The CDR3 is CASSTRDGGSYGYTF. CDR3 bases: TGTGCCAGCAGCACAAGGGACGGAGGGTCTTATGGCTACACCTTC.

The chain uses TRBV28 and TRBJ1-3, with D unclear. The CDR3 is made up of 11 amino acids. The germline gives CDR1 MDHEN, CDR2 SYDVKM. Trimming pared 4 bases from V and 7 bases from J, leaving 5 bases between. CDR3 sequence reads: CASSSPNTIYF. The CDR3 DNA sequence: TGTGCCAGCAGTTCCCCGAACACCATATATTTT.

The chain carries TRBV27 and TRBJ1-5; D is perhaps TRBD1 (6 bases). From germline, CDR1 is MNHEY and CDR2 SMNVEV (reference sequence). There are 13 residues in the CDR3. The V end was cut by 6 bases, the J end by 1 base, with 7 bases between. CDR3 nucleotide sequence: TGTGCCAGCAGCACAGGGAGCAATCAGCCCCAGCATTTT. It codes for CASSTGSNQPQHF.

The chain recombines TRBV4-2 with TRBJ1-2, with D perhaps TRBD1 (5 bases). Germline CDR1 and CDR2: LGHNA and YNFKEQ. The CDR3 totals 15 residues. The V gene lost 0 bases and the J gene lost 4 bases, with 12 bases spanning the gap. CDR3 nucleotides: TGTGCCAGCAGCCAAGACAGGGATCGGGTCTATGGCTACACCTTC. It codes for CASSQDRDRVYGYTF.

The chain uses TRBV6-5 and TRBJ1-2, with TRBD1 matching 10 bases. The CDR3 spans 15 residues. Germline loops: CDR1 MNHEY, CDR2 SVGAGI. Trimming took 7 bases from V and 4 from J; bases not matched to a gene: 9. CDR3 DNA: TGTGCCAGCACCGAGGGGGGGACAGGGGTCTATGGCTACACCTTC. This sequence encodes CASTEGGTGVYGYTF.

This chain joins TRBV6-2 or TRBV6-3 and TRBJ2-1; D gene uncertain. The CDR3 consists of 13 residues. Per germline, CDR1 MNHEY and CDR2 SVGEGT. V lost 6 bases to trimming and J lost 10 bases, with 16 bases between them. Written as DNA, the CDR3 is TGTGCCAGCAGCCTCCCACCCACCCAGGAGCAGTTCTTC. It translates to CASSLPPTQEQFF.

The rearrangement uses TRBV5-1 and TRBJ1-1; 7 bases agree with TRBD1. The CDR3 runs to 14 residues. Germline trimming cut 5 bases from V and 1 base from J; bases unmatched to any gene: 5. Germline assignment: CDR1 SGHRS and CDR2 YFSETQ. The CDR3 reads CASRYRGTNTEAFF. The CDR3 DNA sequence: TGCGCCAGCAGATACAGGGGCACGAACACTGAAGCTTTCTTT. The whole variable domain, remainder taken from reference TRBV5-1 and TRBJ1-1, is KAGVTQTPRYLIKTRGQQVTLSCSPISGHRSVSWYQQTPGQGLQFLFEYFSETQRNKGNFPGRFSGRQFSNSRSEMNVSTLELGDSALYLCASRYRGTNTEAFFGQGTRLTVV.

The count of this clone is one. The rearrangement uses TRBV7-8 and TRBJ1-1, with 7 nucleotides matching TRBD1. CDR1 and CDR2 (germline): SGHVS, FQNEAQ. CDR3 length equals 13 residues. V was clipped by 2 bases and J by 6 bases; unmatched bases: 3. CDR3 bases: TGTGCCAGCAGCTTATTTCAGGGGGCTGAAGCTTTCTTT. This sequence encodes CASSLFQGAEAFF.